This entry is about one TCR beta chain. Its antigen is not known. Both TCR beta VDJ combination and CDR3 sequence profiling were carried out. Genomic DNA was the template for this profiling. A single record per CDR3 protein comes from TCRdb applying MiXCR to the reads. The repertoire holds roughly 250,000 distinct CDR3 sequences, with around 82% as singletons. The CDR3 has 14 residues. CDR1 and CDR2 from the germline V gene are SNHLY and FYNNEI. The data belong to a study of CD8+CD57+ T cells in acquired aplastic anemia. On the study more broadly: Sorted CD4+ and CD8+ cells yielded DNA averaging around 3 ug. General study findings and limits: Overlapping CD8+ CDR3 repertoires of patients and controls contained under 35 shared sequences.

Selection for sequencing was limited to patients who had shown CD8+CD57+ cell expansion by flow cytometry. The sequencing sample was made of sorted CD4+, CD8+, or CD8+CD57+ T cells (not recorded which) from PBMCs. This TCR was sampled from a human donor with aplastic anemia. The rearrangement uses TRBV2 and TRBJ1-2; TRBD2 aligns across 7 bases. The DNA end lines up better with TRBJ2-3; the J call may be wrong. The CDR3 spells CASSLAGSLYTQYF. The CDR3 nucleotides are TGTGCCAGCAGCTTAGCGGGTAGTCTGTATACGCAGTATTTT.